This TCR beta chain appears in the sequencing data of a study of molecular identifiers for immune sequencing clone quantification listed by TCRdb under 2018. In terms of the full investigation: For a replicate experiment, RNA from about 20,000 or 100,000 naive CD8 T cells was divided into five aliquots, of which four were sequenced. The study was a methods study using CD8 T cells to benchmark molecular-identifier clustering-based TCR repertoire sequencing (MIDCIRS) and TCR RNA copy counting.

Libraries of naive CD8 T cells were built from anywhere between about 20,000 and 1,000,000 sorted cells, with 10%, 30% or 50% of the purified RNA used. Naive CD8 T cells were FACS-sorted as CD8+CD4-CCR7+CD45RA+ on a BD FACSAria II into RLT Plus buffer. Nine to eleven TCR copies' worth of Jurkat RNA were spiked into about 19,000-1,000,000 naive CD8 T cell samples to test detection sensitivity. CD8 T cells were enriched with RosetteSep CD8+ T Cell Enrichment Cocktail and Ficoll-Paque, followed by ACK red cell lysis. Overall study results and their limits: Identical TCR molecules sharing a barcode could cause highly expanded clone sizes to be underestimated. Even against a background of some 920,000 naive CD8 T cells, spiked-in Jurkat TCR RNA amounting to a single cell's worth was reported to be detectable. Naive libraries contained spiked-in Jurkat TCR RNA (10 copies' worth), which is not part of the donor repertoire. In CMV-specific effector cells, over 98% of molecules were held by clones above 20 RNA copies, whereas under 1% of molecules were held by such clones in naive cells. Roughly 2.8 recovered TCR RNA copies per cell were obtained by modeling, versus about ten by digital PCR, implying a capture efficiency of about 30%. When barcode sub-clustering was left out, chimeric consensus sequences inflated TCR diversity, with chimeras reaching as high as 47%.

The CDR3 has 14 amino acids, counting the end cysteine and phenylalanine. The only DNA kept is the CDR3, 42 bases in frame from the first base. The germline V gene provides CDR1 MDHEN and CDR2 SYDVKM. V is shortened by 3 bases, J by 2 bases, and the region joining them spans 7 bases. The library was generated by PCR. The instrument was a NextSeq 500. Bulk TCR libraries were generated as previously described, with the TCR primers listed in Table S5 used. The Qiagen AllPrep DNA/RNA kit was used to purify total RNA. Before analysis, reads from multiple sequencing runs of the same library were pooled. As for how the authors treated the data: Only reads with exact TCR constant sequence were kept, trimmed to 150 nt, and grouped by their 12-nt molecular barcodes. Reads inside each barcode group were sub-clustered using a 15% Levenshtein threshold, and a quality-weighted consensus sequence was constructed for each RNA molecule. Non-functional sequences were discarded, and so were lower-count sequences lying one edit away from another sequence. Based on fitting two negative binomial distributions, any barcode sub-cluster with under 20% of the maximum read count was discarded. The public reads were quality trimmed at Q25 with fastp and then assembled into clones with MiXCR by TCRdb, keeping productive beta chains. Each CDR3 protein gets just one entry, which takes the most common genes and DNA from the rows behind it. It is TCRdb's table, rather than the study itself, that gives the V and J calls and clone size. The sample table contains about 40,000 distinct CDR3 sequences; only one count was recorded for about 24% of them. The ten largest make up around 1% of the sample.

This clonotype was detected only a few times. Its cognate antigen has yet to be identified. Base quality data are lacking; no much larger clone is found one base away. The receptor chain draws on TRBV28 and TRBJ1-4; the D gene remains uncertain. The receptor comes from a human donor in good health. Some libraries in this study had Jurkat cell RNA spiked in. Input material: naive CD8+ T cells from blood, with Jurkat cell RNA spiked in. Reading the label with the study, this specimen's cell subset or site is: FACS-sorted CD8+CD4-CCR7+CD45RA+ naive T cells. In nucleotide form, the sequence is TGTGCCAGCAGTTTTGTATCGACTAATGAAAAACTGTTTTTT. Its translation reads: CASSFVSTNEKLFF.